Here is one T cell receptor (beta chain) with its context. CDR3 length: 18 residues. The V gene end was trimmed by 4 bases and the J gene end by 1 base; junction bases not matched to a gene: 12. From germline, CDR1 is GTSNPN and CDR2 SVGIG (reference sequence). The data belong to a study of control samples from healthy donors and cancer patients. Data came from immunoSEQ multiplex PCR; TCRdb stores just in-frame clones and leaves some out. This repertoire shows a few hundred thousand clones, about nine tenths found once; its top ten account for just under 6.5%. Sequenced material: PBMCs. This receptor was obtained from a middle-aged man with head and neck cancer. The V gene is TRBV30, the J gene TRBJ2-1, with TRBD2 identical over 11 bases. The CDR3 DNA reads TGTGCCTGGACCCATAGCGGGGGGGCGTCGCGTTCCTACAATGAGCAGTTCTTC. This sequence encodes CAWTHSGGASRSYNEQFF.